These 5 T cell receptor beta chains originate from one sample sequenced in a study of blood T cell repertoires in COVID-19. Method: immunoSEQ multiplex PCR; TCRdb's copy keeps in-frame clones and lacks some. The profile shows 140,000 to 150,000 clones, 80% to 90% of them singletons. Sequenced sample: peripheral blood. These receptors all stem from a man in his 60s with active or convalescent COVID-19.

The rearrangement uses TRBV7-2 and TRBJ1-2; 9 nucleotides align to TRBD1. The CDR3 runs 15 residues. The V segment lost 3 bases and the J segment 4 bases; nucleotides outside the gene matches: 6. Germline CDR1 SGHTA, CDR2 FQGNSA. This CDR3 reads CASSFRGQGLYGYTF. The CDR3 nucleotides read TGTGCCAGCAGCTTTAGGGGACAGGGACTCTATGGCTACACCTTC.

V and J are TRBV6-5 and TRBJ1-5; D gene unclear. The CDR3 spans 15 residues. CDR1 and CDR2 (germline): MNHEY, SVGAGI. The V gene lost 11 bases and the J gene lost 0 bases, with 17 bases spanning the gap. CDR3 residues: CASLEAELSNQPQHF. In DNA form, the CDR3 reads TGTGCCTCCCTAGAGGCAGAGCTTAGCAATCAGCCCCAGCATTTT.

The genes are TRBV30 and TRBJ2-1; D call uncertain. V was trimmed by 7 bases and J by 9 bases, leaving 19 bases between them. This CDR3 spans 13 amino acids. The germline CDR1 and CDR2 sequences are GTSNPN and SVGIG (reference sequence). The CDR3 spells CASSPWVAPEQFF. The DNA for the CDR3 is TGTGCCTCCTCGCCGTGGGTAGCTCCTGAGCAGTTCTTC.

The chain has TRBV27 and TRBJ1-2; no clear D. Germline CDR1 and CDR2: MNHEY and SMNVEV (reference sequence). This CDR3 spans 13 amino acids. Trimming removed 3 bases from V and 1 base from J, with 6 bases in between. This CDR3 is CASSFNNNYGYTF. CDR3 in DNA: TGTGCCAGCAGTTTTAACAATAACTATGGCTACACCTTC.

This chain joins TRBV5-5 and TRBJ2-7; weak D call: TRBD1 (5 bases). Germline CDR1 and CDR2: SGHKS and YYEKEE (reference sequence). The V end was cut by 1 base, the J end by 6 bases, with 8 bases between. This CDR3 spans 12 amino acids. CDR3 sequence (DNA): TGTGCCAGCAGCTTGCAGGGCTCCGAGCAGTACTTC. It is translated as CASSLQGSEQYF.